Listed below are T cell receptor beta chains from one sample, sequenced in a study of blood T cells in healthy people across ages. TCRdb called the 5' RACE reads again in MiXCR, with one record for every CDR3 protein. Of just under 750,000 distinct CDR3 sequences listed, over 20% are singletons. The specimen sequenced was blood. Receptors originate from a man in his 70s in good health. CDR3s include the opening cysteine and the closing phenylalanine or tryptophan. The D gene is left open where the match is weak. Expanded clones get a size class; other rows say once, few or many, or leave the size out.

J gene: TRBJ2-1; D gene: NA; clone size: few; CDR3 length: 14; V gene: TRBV29-1; CDR3 protein: CSVRASLPYNEQFF
J gene: TRBJ1-1; D gene: NA; clone size: many; CDR3 length: 11; V gene: TRBV3-1; CDR3 protein: CASSQDSEAFF
J gene: TRBJ2-3; D gene: TRBD2; clone size: NA; CDR3 length: 15; V gene: TRBV10-3; CDR3 protein: CATGASGGALDTQYF
J gene: TRBJ1-4; D gene: NA; clone size: NA; CDR3 length: 16; V gene: TRBV18; CDR3 protein: CASSPLEVATNEKLFF
J gene: TRBJ1-1; D gene: NA; clone size: NA; CDR3 length: 12; V gene: TRBV29-1; CDR3 protein: CSVLQGWTEAFF
J gene: TRBJ2-2; D gene: NA; clone size: few; CDR3 length: 15; V gene: TRBV27; CDR3 protein: CASSFIESNTGELFF
J gene: TRBJ1-4; D gene: NA; clone size: NA; CDR3 length: 13; V gene: TRBV27; CDR3 protein: CASSPRSHEKLFF
J gene: TRBJ2-7; D gene: TRBD2; clone size: NA; CDR3 length: 16; V gene: TRBV7-9; CDR3 protein: CASSGRTSGRTNEQYF
J gene: TRBJ2-3; D gene: TRBD1; clone size: few; CDR3 length: 14; V gene: TRBV5-1; CDR3 protein: CASTGQGFTDTQYF
J gene: TRBJ1-5; D gene: TRBD1; clone size: few; CDR3 length: 15; V gene: TRBV5-1; CDR3 protein: CASSLGDRDNQPQHF
J gene: TRBJ1-5; D gene: NA; clone size: few; CDR3 length: 14; V gene: TRBV2; CDR3 protein: CASSLTGGGRPQHF
J gene: TRBJ2-1; D gene: TRBD2; clone size: few; CDR3 length: 18; V gene: TRBV9; CDR3 protein: CASSVDSGRPSSYNEQFF
J gene: TRBJ1-5; D gene: NA; clone size: NA; CDR3 length: 18; V gene: TRBV4-1; CDR3 protein: CASSQEWGSDYSNQPQHF
J gene: TRBJ2-7; D gene: NA; clone size: many; CDR3 length: 13; V gene: TRBV12-3/TRBV12-4; CDR3 protein: CASSFPGFYEQYF
J gene: TRBJ2-3; D gene: NA; clone size: NA; CDR3 length: 14; V gene: TRBV3-1; CDR3 protein: CASSPSTNADTQYF
J gene: TRBJ2-2; D gene: NA; clone size: NA; CDR3 length: 16; V gene: TRBV7-2; CDR3 protein: CASSLVSRANTGELFF
J gene: TRBJ1-2; D gene: TRBD1; clone size: few; CDR3 length: 15; V gene: TRBV12-3/TRBV12-4; CDR3 protein: CASRILQGSDYGYTF
J gene: TRBJ2-4; D gene: NA; clone size: few; CDR3 length: 14; V gene: TRBV12-3/TRBV12-4; CDR3 protein: CASSLGAGFNIQYF
J gene: TRBJ2-2; D gene: TRBD1; clone size: few; CDR3 length: 15; V gene: TRBV5-1; CDR3 protein: CASSSTGGATGELFF
J gene: TRBJ2-5; D gene: TRBD2; clone size: many; CDR3 length: 16; V gene: TRBV19; CDR3 protein: CASSIGTSGARGTQYF
J gene: TRBJ2-3; D gene: NA; clone size: NA; CDR3 length: 13; V gene: TRBV24-1; CDR3 protein: CATSDRLTDTQYF
J gene: TRBJ1-1; D gene: NA; clone size: few; CDR3 length: 13; V gene: TRBV5-1; CDR3 protein: CASSGEGTTEAFF
J gene: TRBJ2-5; D gene: NA; clone size: many; CDR3 length: 11; V gene: TRBV29-1; CDR3 protein: CSVALQETQYF
J gene: TRBJ2-4; D gene: NA; clone size: NA; CDR3 length: 15; V gene: TRBV24-1; CDR3 protein: CATSETGLTKNIQYF
J gene: TRBJ2-5; D gene: TRBD2; clone size: NA; CDR3 length: 16; V gene: TRBV6-1; CDR3 protein: CASTDRSGGFQETQYF
J gene: TRBJ2-5; D gene: NA; clone size: many; CDR3 length: 13; V gene: TRBV20-1; CDR3 protein: CSARAQPIETQYF
J gene: TRBJ2-5; D gene: TRBD2; clone size: NA; CDR3 length: 18; V gene: TRBV28; CDR3 protein: CASSPAGTSGGGQETQYF
J gene: TRBJ2-5; D gene: NA; clone size: NA; CDR3 length: 12; V gene: TRBV3-1; CDR3 protein: CASSQENREQYF